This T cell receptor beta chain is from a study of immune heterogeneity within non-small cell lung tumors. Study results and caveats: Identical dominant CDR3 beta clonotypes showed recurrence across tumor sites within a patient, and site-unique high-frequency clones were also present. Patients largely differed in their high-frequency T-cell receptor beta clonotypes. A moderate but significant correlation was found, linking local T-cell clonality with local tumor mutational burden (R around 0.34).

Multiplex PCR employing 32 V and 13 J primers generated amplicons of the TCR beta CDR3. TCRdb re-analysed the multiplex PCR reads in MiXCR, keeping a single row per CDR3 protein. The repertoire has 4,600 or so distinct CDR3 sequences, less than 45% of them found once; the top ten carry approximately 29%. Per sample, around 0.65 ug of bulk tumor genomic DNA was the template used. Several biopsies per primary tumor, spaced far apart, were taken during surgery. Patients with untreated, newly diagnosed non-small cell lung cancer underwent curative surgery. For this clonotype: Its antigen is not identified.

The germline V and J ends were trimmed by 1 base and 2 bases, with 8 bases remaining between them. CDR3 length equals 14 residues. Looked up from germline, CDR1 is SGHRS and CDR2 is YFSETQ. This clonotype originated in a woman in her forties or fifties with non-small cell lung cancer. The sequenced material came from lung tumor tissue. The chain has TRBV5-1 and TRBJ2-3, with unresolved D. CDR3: CASSLPEPTDTQYF. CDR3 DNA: TGCGCCAGCAGCTTGCCCGAACCCACAGATACGCAGTATTTT. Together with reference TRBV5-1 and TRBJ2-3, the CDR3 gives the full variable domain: KAGVTQTPRYLIKTRGQQVTLSCSPISGHRSVSWYQQTPGQGLQFLFEYFSETQRNKGNFPGRFSGRQFSNSRSEMNVSTLELGDSALYLCASSLPEPTDTQYFGPGTRLTVL.